This TCR beta chain was captured in a study of identical twins. Using its own MiXCR run on the 5' RACE reads, TCRdb lists one record per CDR3 protein. This table holds about 890,000 distinct CDR3 sequences, 12% found once. The donors were all healthy and Caucasian. V lost 0 bases, J lost 8 bases, and 15 bases lay in between. The CDR3 runs to 15 residues. Germline V gene lookup returns CDR1 MNHEY and CDR2 SMNVEV (reference sequence). Study-level points and caveats: Insertions ran lower in abundant cord blood beta clonotypes, though not in memory repertoires.

This clonotype was counted only a few times. Its antigen is as yet unknown. These data were also filed under a second study, of yellow fever vaccine responses in identical twins.

The chain has TRBV27 and TRBJ2-3, with TRBD1 as a possible D gene (7 bases). The sample comprised PBMCs. This sequence originates from a woman between 18 and 29 years old in good health. CDR3 amino acids: CASSLSVDRRGTQYF. The DNA of the CDR3 is TGTGCCAGCAGTTTATCGGTGGACAGGCGGGGTACGCAGTATTTT.